This T cell receptor beta chain was recovered during a study of T cells after yellow fever vaccination. 5'RACE template switching added a universal primer site and UMIs to TCR cDNA. TCRdb fed the 5' RACE reads into MiXCR, producing one record per CDR3 protein. Seen here are hundreds of thousands of distinct CDR3 sequences, approximately 6% observed once, and the top ten hold approximately 15%. Whole-study findings and limits: Booster samples showed a return of most primary-vaccination clones (approximately 95% CD4, about 87% CD8). A minor fraction of clonotypes spanned both CD4 and CD8 compartments.

The CDR3 has 14 residues. The V end was cut by 1 base, the J end by 8 bases, with 12 bases between. Germline values: CDR1 SGHTA, CDR2 FQGNSA. This clonotype came up many times. Its antigen remains unidentified. The rearrangement uses TRBV7-2 and TRBJ2-1; D not certain. This clonotype originated in a man aged 25-40 years who received the YFV17D yellow fever vaccine. The sequencing here drew on PBMCs, taken 5 days after the yellow fever booster vaccination. Written as DNA, the CDR3 is TGTGCCAGCAGCTTAGAGAGGACCTTCTATGAGCAGTTCTTC. It yields the protein CASSLERTFYEQFF.